This note documents a single TCR beta chain sequence. Its antigen is not known. The data originate from a study of cytomegalovirus exposure and HLA in healthy donors. The study, taken as a whole, reports: Indistinguishable V segments, including TRBV6-2 and TRBV6-3, were excluded. Accurate HLA-A and HLA-B prediction from TCR beta sequences was reported for most subjects.

PCR primers comprised 60 Vbeta and 13 Jbeta primers. Only in-frame clones appear in the TCRdb table, and some are missing; sequencing was by immunoSEQ multiplex PCR. This table has fewer than 250,000 clones, around 80% appearing once. Trimming cost V 0 bases and J 1 base; bases outside gene matches: 5. The CDR3 has 17 amino acids. Germline CDR1 is SGHDT and CDR2 is YYEEEE. The J gene is TRBJ1-4, the V gene TRBV5-6, with TRBD1 identical over 8 bases. This receptor was identified in a man aged 35 to 55 in good health and CMV-seropositive. Input material: PBMCs. CDR3 region: CASSLVRGLRTNEKLFF. The CDR3 bases are TGTGCCAGCAGCTTGGTCAGGGGGCTGCGAACTAATGAAAAACTGTTTTTT.